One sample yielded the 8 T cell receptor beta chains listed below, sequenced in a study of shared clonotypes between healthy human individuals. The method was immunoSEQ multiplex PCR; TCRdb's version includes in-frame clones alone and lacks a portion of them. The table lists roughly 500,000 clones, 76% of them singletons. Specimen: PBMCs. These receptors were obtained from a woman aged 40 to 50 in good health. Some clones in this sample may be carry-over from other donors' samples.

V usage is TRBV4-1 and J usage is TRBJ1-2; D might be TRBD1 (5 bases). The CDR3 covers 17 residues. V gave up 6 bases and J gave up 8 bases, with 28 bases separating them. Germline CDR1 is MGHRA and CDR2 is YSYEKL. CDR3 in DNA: TGCGCCAGCAGAGCACTCCAATGTTCAGGGCGAATATGCGGCTACACCTTC. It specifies CASRALQCSGRICGYTF.

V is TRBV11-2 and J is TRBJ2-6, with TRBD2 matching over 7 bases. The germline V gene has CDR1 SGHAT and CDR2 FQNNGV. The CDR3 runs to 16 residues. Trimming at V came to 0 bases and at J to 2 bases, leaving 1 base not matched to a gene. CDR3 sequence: CASSLEAGTGANVLTF. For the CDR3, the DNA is TGTGCCAGCAGCTTAGAAGCGGGAACTGGGGCCAACGTCCTGACTTTC.

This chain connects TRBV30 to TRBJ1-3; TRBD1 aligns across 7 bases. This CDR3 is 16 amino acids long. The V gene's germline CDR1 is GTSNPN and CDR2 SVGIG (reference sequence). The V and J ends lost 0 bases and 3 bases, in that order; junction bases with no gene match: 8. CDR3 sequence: CAWSVAGQLFGNTIYF. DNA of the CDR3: TGTGCCTGGAGTGTAGCGGGACAGCTCTTTGGAAACACCATATATTTT.

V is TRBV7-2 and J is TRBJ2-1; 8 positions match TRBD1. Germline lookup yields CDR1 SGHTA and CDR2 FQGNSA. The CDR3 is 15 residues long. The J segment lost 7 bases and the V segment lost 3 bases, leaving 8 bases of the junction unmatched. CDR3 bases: TGTGCCAGCAGCTTTCAGGGACAGGCCCTTAATGAGCAGTTCTTC. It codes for CASSFQGQALNEQFF.

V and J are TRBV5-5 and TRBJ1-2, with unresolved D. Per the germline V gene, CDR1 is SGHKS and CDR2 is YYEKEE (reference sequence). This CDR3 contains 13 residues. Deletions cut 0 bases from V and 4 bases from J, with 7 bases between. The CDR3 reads CASSLDRLYGYTF. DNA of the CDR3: TGTGCCAGCAGCTTGGACCGCCTCTATGGCTACACCTTC.

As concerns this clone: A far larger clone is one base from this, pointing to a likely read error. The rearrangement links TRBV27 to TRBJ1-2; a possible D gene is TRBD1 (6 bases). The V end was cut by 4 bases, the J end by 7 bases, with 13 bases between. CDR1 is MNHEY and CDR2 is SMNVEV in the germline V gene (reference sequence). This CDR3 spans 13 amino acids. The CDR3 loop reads CASSWPGESGYTF. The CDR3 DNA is TGTGCCAGCAGTTGGCCAGGGGAGAGTGGCTACACCTTC.

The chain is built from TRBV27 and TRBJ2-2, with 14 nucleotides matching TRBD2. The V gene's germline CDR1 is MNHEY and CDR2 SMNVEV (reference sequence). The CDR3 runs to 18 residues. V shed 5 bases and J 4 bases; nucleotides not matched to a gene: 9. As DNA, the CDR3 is TGTGCCAGCAGTCCAGGGACTAGCGGGAGAACCGGCACCGGGGAGCTGTTTTTT. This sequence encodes CASSPGTSGRTGTGELFF.

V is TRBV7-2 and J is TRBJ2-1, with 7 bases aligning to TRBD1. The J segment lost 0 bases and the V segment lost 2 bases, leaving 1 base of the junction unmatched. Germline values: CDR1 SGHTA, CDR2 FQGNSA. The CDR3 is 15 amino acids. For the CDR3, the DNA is TGTGCCAGCAGCTTACGACAGGGCTCCTACAATGAGCAGTTCTTC. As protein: CASSLRQGSYNEQFF.